Each of the 21 T cell receptor beta chains below was sequenced from the same sample in a study of T cell responses to AZD1222 COVID-19 vaccine. Libraries were prepared by immunoSEQ multiplex PCR; TCRdb keeps only in-frame clonotypes and omits some of them. The sample carries about 140,000 clones, roughly 88% recorded once. The sequencing used peripheral blood, collected on day 0 of AZD1222 vaccination. The receptor set was obtained from an adult in good health.

The CDR3 here is CASSPMALGAGANVLTF. The DNA of the CDR3 is TGTGCCAGCAGCCCAATGGCCTTGGGGGCCGGGGCCAACGTCCTGACTTTC. The genes are TRBV7-6 and TRBJ2-6; D perhaps matches TRBD1 (6 bases). CDR3 length equals 17 residues. Trimming took 5 bases from V and 4 from J, leaving 18 bases between them. Germline CDR1 is SGHVS and CDR2 is FNYEAQ.

The chain carries TRBV5-6 and TRBJ1-3, with D uncertain. V gave up 2 bases and J gave up 0 bases, with 12 bases separating them. This CDR3 region has 16 residues. Germline CDR1 and CDR2: SGHDT and YYEEEE. The CDR3 DNA reads TGTGCCAGCAGCTTTTTACCCCTTATCTCTGGAAACACCATATATTTT. Translating gives CASSFLPLISGNTIYF.

V gene TRBV4-2 combines with J gene TRBJ2-7; weak D call: TRBD1 (6 bases). Germline V gene lookup returns CDR1 LGHNA and CDR2 YNFKEQ. Trimming shortened V by 3 bases and J by 2 bases, and 17 bases separated the two germline ends. The CDR3 runs to 16 residues. The CDR3 sequence is CASSHVRGHGTYEQYF. CDR3 nucleotides: TGTGCCAGCAGCCATGTCAGGGGTCATGGGACCTACGAGCAGTACTTC.

The chain links TRBV2 to TRBJ1-5; maybe TRBD1 (5 bases). The CDR3 contains 15 residues. Per the germline V gene, CDR1 is SNHLY and CDR2 is FYNNEI. V was trimmed by 5 bases and J by 2 bases, leaving 13 bases between them. CDR3 in DNA: TGTGCCAGCAGTCCCAGGGCATCCGGCAATCAGCCCCAGCATTTT. This encodes CASSPRASGNQPQHF.

The V and J genes are TRBV6-5 and TRBJ2-3; TRBD1 aligns across 9 bases. V was pared by 5 bases and J by 7 bases, with 10 bases of the junction left unmatched. CDR1 and CDR2 (germline): MNHEY, SVGAGI. The CDR3 loop spans 15 amino acids. This chain's CDR3 is CASSPWDRVRYTQYF. The CDR3 nucleotides are TGTGCCAGCAGTCCTTGGGACAGGGTAAGATATACGCAGTATTTT.

This clone has just one count. The chain uses TRBV19 and TRBJ2-2; 8 nucleotides line up with TRBD2. Trimming took 5 bases from V and 5 from J; bases not matched to a gene: 10. The CDR3 is 16 amino acids. Germline CDR1 reads LNHDA; CDR2 reads SQIVND (reference sequence). CDR3: CASSFPAGGGTGELFF. CDR3 nucleotides: TGTGCCAGTAGTTTCCCGGCGGGAGGCGGGACCGGGGAGCTGTTTTTT.

This sequence joins TRBV12-3 or TRBV12-4 and TRBJ2-2, with D hard to call. The CDR3 totals 12 residues. Trimming took 6 bases from V and 6 from J, leaving 8 bases between them. The CDR3 here is CASRAVAGELFF. CDR3 bases: TGTGCCAGCAGGGCCGTAGCCGGGGAGCTGTTTTTT.

The chain carries TRBV29-1 and TRBJ2-7, with 8 bases aligning to TRBD1. Trimming took 7 bases from V and 3 from J; bases not matched to a gene: 5. The CDR3 runs to 12 residues. Germline CDR1 SQVTM, CDR2 ANQGSEA. The chain's CDR3 is CSARQGSYEQYF. As DNA, the CDR3 is TGCAGCGCCAGACAGGGGAGCTACGAGCAGTACTTC.

The chain recombines TRBV7-9 with TRBJ1-1, with 7 bases aligning to TRBD1. The germline gives CDR1 SEHNR, CDR2 FQNEAQ (reference sequence). The CDR3 runs to 16 residues. J lost 0 bases, V lost 5 bases, and 9 bases had no gene match. CDR3 protein: CASSPILGTVNTEAFF. The CDR3 nucleotides read TGTGCCAGCAGCCCGATACTGGGGACAGTGAACACTGAAGCTTTCTTT.

With regard to this clone: Mismatch with germline at one junction end may stem from a read error. The CDR3 protein is CASRAGAGGQVTQYF. CDR3 bases: TGTGCCAGCAGAGCGGGAGCGGGGGGTCAAGTGACCCAGTACTTC. This chain joins TRBV7-2 and TRBJ2-5, with TRBD2 matching 9 bases. From germline, CDR1 is SGHTA and CDR2 FQGNSA. The CDR3 consists of 15 residues.

The V call is TRBV12-5, the J call TRBJ1-1; the D gene is possibly TRBD1 (5 bases). V lost 5 bases, J lost 4 bases, and 14 bases lay in between. This CDR3 region has 14 residues. CDR1 and CDR2 from the germline V gene are LGHNT and FRNRAP. The DNA of the CDR3 is TGTGCTAGTGGTCCCAGGACATCCCCCACTGAAGCTTTCTTT. Protein sequence: CASGPRTSPTEAFF.

This chain uses TRBV4-2 with TRBJ2-1, with a possible D match to TRBD2 (6 bases). The CDR3 runs to 16 residues. Between the trimmed V and J ends, which lost 0 bases and 2 bases, there was a span of 11 bases. Looked up from germline, CDR1 is LGHNA and CDR2 is YNFKEQ. The chain's CDR3 is CASSQDPGGAYNEQFF. Here the CDR3 DNA reads TGTGCCAGCAGCCAAGATCCAGGCGGGGCCTACAATGAGCAGTTCTTC.

In this sample, this clone turned up once. The rearrangement uses TRBV6-4 and TRBJ2-1; the D is unclear. Per the germline V gene, CDR1 is MRHNA and CDR2 is SNTAGT. The CDR3 consists of 15 residues. Between the trimmed V and J ends, which lost 2 bases and 1 base, there was a span of 9 bases. The CDR3 sequence is CASSDRSGSYNEQFF. CDR3 sequence (DNA): TGTGCCAGCAGTGACCGCTCCGGGTCCTACAATGAGCAGTTCTTC.

The chain joins TRBV5-1 to TRBJ1-6, with unresolved D. Germline CDR1 is SGHRS and CDR2 is YFSETQ. Trimming removed 0 bases from V and 7 bases from J, with 14 bases in between. CDR3 length equals 16 residues. CDR3 amino acids: CASSLGDTRGNSPLHF. The CDR3 DNA reads as TGCGCCAGCAGCTTGGGGGATACCCGTGGGAATTCACCCCTCCACTTT.

The chain links TRBV4-2 to TRBJ1-1, with a possible D match to TRBD1 (6 bases). Germline V gene sequence: CDR1 LGHNA, CDR2 YNFKEQ. This CDR3 has 18 amino acids. V gave up 2 bases and J gave up 1 base, with 20 bases separating them. CDR3: CASSQTRGEDSRNTEAFF. The CDR3 nucleotides read TGTGCCAGCAGCCAAACCCGGGGGGAGGACAGTAGGAACACTGAAGCTTTCTTT.

The chain employs TRBV30 and TRBJ1-1; a possible D gene is TRBD1 (5 bases). This CDR3 is 13 amino acids long. Germline lookup yields CDR1 GTSNPN and CDR2 SVGIG (reference sequence). Trimming stripped 0 bases from V and 3 bases from J, with 8 bases between. CDR3 DNA sequence: TGTGCCTGGAGTGTCCAGGGAGACACTGAAGCTTTCTTT. This sequence encodes CAWSVQGDTEAFF.

V and J are TRBV5-1 and TRBJ1-6, with TRBD1 as a possible D gene (5 bases). Germline values: CDR1 SGHRS, CDR2 YFSETQ. The V end was cut by 0 bases, the J end by 9 bases, with 13 bases between. The CDR3 totals 15 residues. Here the CDR3 reads CASSLGDLGVSPLHF. The CDR3 coding sequence is TGCGCCAGCAGCTTGGGGGATTTGGGGGTTTCACCCCTCCACTTT. Variable domain in full (rest from reference TRBV5-1 and TRBJ1-6): KAGVTQTPRYLIKTRGQQVTLSCSPISGHRSVSWYQQTPGQGLQFLFEYFSETQRNKGNFPGRFSGRQFSNSRSEMNVSTLELGDSALYLCASSLGDLGVSPLHFGNGTRLTVT.

The rearrangement joins TRBV5-6 to TRBJ2-1; 7 bases map to TRBD2. Germline V CDR1 and CDR2: SGHDT, YYEEEE. This CDR3 spans 14 amino acids. With 0 bases clipped from V and 5 bases from J, the junction kept 2 bases outside the gene matches. This CDR3 is CASSLVGRDNEQFF. The CDR3 nucleotides are TGTGCCAGCAGCTTGGTTGGGAGGGACAATGAGCAGTTCTTC.

This chain connects TRBV3-1 (or the pseudogene TRBV3-2) to TRBJ2-7; perhaps D is TRBD1 or TRBD2 (5 bases each). CDR3 size: 13 residues. Germline V gives CDR1 LGHDT, CDR2 YNNKEL (reference sequence). V was clipped by 6 bases and J by 6 bases, with 15 bases between them. In DNA form, the CDR3 reads TGTGCCAGCAGGCCTGGGGGAGTAAGCGAGCAGTACTTC. Translation gives CASRPGGVSEQYF.

The chain couples TRBV6-7 to TRBJ2-4; 9 nucleotides agree with TRBD1. TRBV6-7 is flagged as an ORF with uncertain function. Trimming at V came to 6 bases and at J to 0 bases, leaving 12 bases not matched to a gene. The CDR3 spans 18 residues. CDR3 region: CASRIRDRATLAKNIQYF. The CDR3 nucleotides are TGTGCCAGCAGGATCCGGGACAGGGCCACTCTAGCCAAAAACATTCAGTACTTC.

V gene TRBV10-3 combines with J gene TRBJ2-3; D may correspond to TRBD1 or TRBD2 (5 bases each). The CDR3 has 11 residues. Germline V gene data show CDR1 as ENHRY and CDR2 as SYGVKD. V was trimmed by 4 bases and J by 6 bases, leaving 5 bases between them. The CDR3: CAISGGDTQYF. The CDR3 DNA reads TGTGCCATCAGTGGGGGGGATACGCAGTATTTT.